Shown below are 2 T cell receptor beta chains from a single sample sequenced in a study of T cell responses to AZD1222 COVID-19 vaccine (dated by TCRdb to the early 2020s). Libraries were made using the immunoSEQ multiplex PCR assay. This immuneACCESS table, as held by TCRdb, lists in-frame sequences with V and J called but not all clones. Of the missing ones, under half trace to an unresolved V gene in checked studies; the others have no known cause. The sample table records approximately 110,000 clones; around 90% of these occur just once. The ten biggest clones cover over 10% of the sample. The time point label for this specimen denotes: baseline before first vaccination. The meaning of the sample's treatment or condition label: meningococcal conjugate vaccine given as trial control. The sample was peripheral blood, taken on day 0 of MenACWY control vaccination. The receptors here all came from an adult in good health.

This clone was found once. The chain couples TRBV4-3 to TRBJ2-1; D gene unclear. CDR1 is LGHNA and CDR2 is YSLEER in the germline V gene. CDR3 length: 13 amino acids. The V end lost 3 bases, the J end lost 8 bases, and 11 bases lay between the germline ends. The CDR3 DNA follows: TGCGCCAGCAGCCAGTCCCTGGTTGATGAGCAGTTCTTC. Encoded protein: CASSQSLVDEQFF.

The V and J genes are TRBV24-1 and TRBJ1-4; maybe TRBD1 (5 bases). V shed 7 bases and J shed 7 bases, with 12 bases lying between them. The CDR3 has 13 amino acids. Germline CDR1 KGHDR, CDR2 SFDVKD. The CDR3 loop is CATRSSGSEKLFF. CDR3 DNA: TGTGCCACCAGGTCGTCAGGGTCTGAAAAACTGTTTTTT.